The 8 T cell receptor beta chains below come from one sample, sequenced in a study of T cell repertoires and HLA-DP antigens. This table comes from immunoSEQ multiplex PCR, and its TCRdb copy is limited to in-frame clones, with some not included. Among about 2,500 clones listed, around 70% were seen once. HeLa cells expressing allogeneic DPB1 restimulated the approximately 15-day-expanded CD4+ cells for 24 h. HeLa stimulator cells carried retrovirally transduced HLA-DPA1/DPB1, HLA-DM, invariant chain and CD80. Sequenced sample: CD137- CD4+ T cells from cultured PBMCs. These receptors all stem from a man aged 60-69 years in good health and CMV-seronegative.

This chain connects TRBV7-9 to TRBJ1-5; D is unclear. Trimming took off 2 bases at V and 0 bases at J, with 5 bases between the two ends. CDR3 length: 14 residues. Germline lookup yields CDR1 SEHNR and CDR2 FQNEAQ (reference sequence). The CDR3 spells CASSLKTSNQPQHF. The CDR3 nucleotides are TGTGCCAGCAGCTTAAAGACTAGCAATCAGCCCCAGCATTTT.

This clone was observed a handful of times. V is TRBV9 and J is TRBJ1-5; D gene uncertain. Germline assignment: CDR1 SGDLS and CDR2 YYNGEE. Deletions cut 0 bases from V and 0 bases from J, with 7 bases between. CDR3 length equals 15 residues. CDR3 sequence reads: CASSVEASSNQPQHF. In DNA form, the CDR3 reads TGTGCCAGCAGCGTAGAGGCCAGTAGCAATCAGCCCCAGCATTTT.

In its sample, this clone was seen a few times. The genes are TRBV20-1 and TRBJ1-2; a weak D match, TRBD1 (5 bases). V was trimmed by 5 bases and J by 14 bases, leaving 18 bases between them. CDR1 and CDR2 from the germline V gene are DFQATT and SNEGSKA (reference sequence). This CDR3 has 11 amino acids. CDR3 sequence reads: CSAALGHGRTF. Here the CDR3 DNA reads TGCAGTGCTGCCCTGGGGCACGGCCGGACCTTC.

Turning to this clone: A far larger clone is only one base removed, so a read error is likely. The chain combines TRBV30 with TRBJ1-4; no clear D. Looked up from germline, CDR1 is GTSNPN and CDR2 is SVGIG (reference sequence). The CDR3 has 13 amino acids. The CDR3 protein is CALSVNSNEKLFF. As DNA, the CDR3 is TGTGCCTTGAGTGTAAACAGTAATGAAAAACTGTTTTTT.

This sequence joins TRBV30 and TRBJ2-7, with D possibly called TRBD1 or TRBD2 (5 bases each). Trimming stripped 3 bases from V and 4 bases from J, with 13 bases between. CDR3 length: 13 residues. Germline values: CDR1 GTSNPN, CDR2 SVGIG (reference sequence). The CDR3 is CAWRKGTAYEQYF. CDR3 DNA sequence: TGTGCCTGGAGAAAGGGGACGGCTTACGAGCAGTACTTC.

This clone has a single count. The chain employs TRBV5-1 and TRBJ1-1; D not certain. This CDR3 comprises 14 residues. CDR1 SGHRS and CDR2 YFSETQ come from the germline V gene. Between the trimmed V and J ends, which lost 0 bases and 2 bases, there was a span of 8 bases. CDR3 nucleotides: TGCGCCAGCAGCTTGGATAGCACCAACACTGAAGCTTTCTTT. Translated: CASSLDSTNTEAFF.

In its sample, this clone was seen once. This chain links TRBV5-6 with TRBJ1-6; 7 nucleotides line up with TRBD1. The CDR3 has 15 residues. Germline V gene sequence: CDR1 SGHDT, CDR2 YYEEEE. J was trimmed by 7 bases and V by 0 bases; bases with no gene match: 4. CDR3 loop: CASSLVGTENSPLHF. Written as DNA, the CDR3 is TGTGCCAGCAGCTTGGTTGGGACAGAAAATTCACCCCTCCACTTT. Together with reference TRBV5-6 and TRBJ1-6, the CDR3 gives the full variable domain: DAGVTQSPTHLIKTRGQQVTLRCSPKSGHDTVSWYQQALGQGPQFIFQYYEEEERQRGNFPDRFSGHQFPNYSSELNVNALLLGDSALYLCASSLVGTENSPLHFGNGTRLTVT.

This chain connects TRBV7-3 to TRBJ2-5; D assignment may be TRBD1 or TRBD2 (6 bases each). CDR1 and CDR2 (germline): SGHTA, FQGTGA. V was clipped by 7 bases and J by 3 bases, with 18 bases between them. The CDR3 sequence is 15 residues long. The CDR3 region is CASNLQGGREETQYF. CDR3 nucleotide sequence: TGTGCCAGCAACCTACAGGGAGGTCGGGAAGAGACCCAGTACTTC.